These 14 T cell receptor beta chains were sequenced from one sample in a study of CD8+ T cells in alopecia areata (dated by TCRdb to between 2018 and 2020). The library came from the immunoSEQ multiplex PCR assay. RNA was extracted from all samples and reverse transcribed into cDNA, which served as template for TCR sequencing. The source is immuneACCESS, and TCRdb retained only in-frame sequences with V and J called. Part of the clones is not carried over; for the studies checked, unresolved V genes explain less than half of this, and the remainder is unexplained. The sample table shows 200,000 or so clones, and roughly three fifths are seen once. Approximately 4.9% of the sample is in the top ten clones. The specimen was CD8+ T cells sorted from blood. The receptors originated from a human donor in good health.

V usage is TRBV6-5 and J usage is TRBJ2-1; TRBD1 matches at 9 bases. V trimming: 5 bases; J trimming: 6 bases; junction bases outside the gene matches: 8. The CDR3 is 15 amino acids. The germline gives CDR1 MNHEY, CDR2 SVGAGI. CDR3 amino acids: CASSVGQGRFNEQFF. The DNA of the CDR3 is TGTGCCAGCAGTGTGGGACAGGGTAGATTCAATGAGCAGTTCTTC.

This clone has only a few counts. V usage is TRBV7-2 and J usage is TRBJ1-4, with a tentative D call TRBD1 (5 bases). The CDR3 totals 16 residues. The germline V gene has CDR1 SGHTA and CDR2 FQGNSA. The V and J ends lost 1 base and 7 bases respectively, with 16 bases between them. The CDR3 nucleotides read TGTGCCAGCAGCTTAGGCGGGGGAGGGGTAGCTGAAAAACTGTTTTTT. It codes for CASSLGGGGVAEKLFF.

This clone was counted a few times. This sequence joins TRBV7-2 and TRBJ1-2, with unresolved D. CDR1 and CDR2 (germline): SGHTA, FQGNSA. This CDR3 spans 14 amino acids. Trimming left V 5 bases short and J 4 bases short, with 14 bases between. CDR3 in amino acids: CASSPLVGFYGYTF. CDR3 nucleotides: TGTGCCAGCAGCCCCCTAGTAGGATTCTATGGCTACACCTTC.

The V and J genes are TRBV7-9 and TRBJ1-1; D not certain. There are 13 residues in the CDR3. CDR1 SEHNR and CDR2 FQNEAQ come from the germline V gene (reference sequence). Deletions cut 1 base from V and 6 bases from J, with 9 bases between. CDR3 DNA sequence: TGTGCCAGCAGCTTAGAGAGGGCTCCTGAAGCTTTCTTT. Translation: CASSLERAPEAFF.

This chain connects TRBV27 to TRBJ2-1; D is unresolved. CDR3 length: 13 residues. Germline V lookup: CDR1 MNHEY, CDR2 SMNVEV (reference sequence). V was trimmed by 5 bases and J by 9 bases, leaving 14 bases between them. The CDR3 is CASSPSPRGEQFF. The CDR3 DNA reads TGTGCCAGCAGTCCGTCACCCAGAGGTGAGCAGTTCTTC.

This clone was recorded a few times. The chain carries TRBV7-9 and TRBJ2-2; TRBD1 aligns across 7 bases. This CDR3 has 16 residues. V shed 5 bases, J shed 2 bases, and the junction held 8 bases outside the gene matches. The germline CDR1 and CDR2 sequences are SEHNR and FQNEAQ (reference sequence). CDR3 DNA: TGTGCCAGCAGCATATCCGGGACAGCTAACACCGGGGAGCTGTTTTTT. This encodes CASSISGTANTGELFF.

The chain links TRBV25-1 to TRBJ2-2; either TRBD1 or TRBD2 may fit D (5 bases each). Germline assignment: CDR1 MGHDK and CDR2 SYGVNS. Trimming cost V 7 bases and J 7 bases, with 10 bases left between them. This CDR3 has 12 residues. The CDR3 nucleotides are TGTGCCAGCACCGGGGCGTACGGGGAGCTGTTTTTT. This encodes CASTGAYGELFF.

This clone was seen more than once but under ten times. This chain joins TRBV30 and TRBJ2-3; D might be TRBD2 (6 bases). The CDR3 consists of 16 residues. Germline V gene sequence: CDR1 GTSNPN, CDR2 SVGIG (reference sequence). V shed 0 bases and J shed 2 bases, with 15 bases lying between them. The CDR3 here is CAWSVGSSAFTDTQYF. CDR3 sequence (DNA): TGTGCCTGGAGTGTAGGGTCTAGCGCCTTCACAGATACGCAGTATTTT.

This chain joins TRBV29-1 and TRBJ1-1, with D possibly being TRBD1 (6 bases). Germline CDR1 reads SQVTM; CDR2 reads ANQGSEA. The germline V and J ends were trimmed by 7 bases and 5 bases, with 17 bases remaining between them. This CDR3 has 13 amino acids. The CDR3, as DNA: TGCAGCGCGGCTCCAGGGGTACAAACTGAAGCTTTCTTT. It specifies CSAAPGVQTEAFF.

The rearrangement joins TRBV30 to TRBJ1-2; D might be TRBD1 (6 bases). The CDR3 is 11 residues long. V was clipped by 3 bases and J by 8 bases, with 10 bases between them. CDR1 and CDR2 from the germline V gene are GTSNPN and SVGIG (reference sequence). The CDR3, as DNA: TGTGCCTGGAGACAGGGTAGCGGCTACACCTTC. Its translation is CAWRQGSGYTF.

The chain joins TRBV4-1 to TRBJ2-7; D possibly corresponds to TRBD2 (5 bases). The CDR3 has 14 residues. Germline CDR1 is MGHRA and CDR2 is YSYEKL. The germline V and J ends were trimmed by 0 bases and 5 bases, with 11 bases remaining between them. The CDR3 loop reads CASSQERAIDEQYF. Written as DNA, the CDR3 is TGCGCCAGCAGCCAAGAGAGGGCGATCGACGAGCAGTACTTC.

The CDR3 region is CASHDPGGNEQYF. Here the CDR3 DNA reads TGTGCCAGCCACGATCCAGGGGGCAACGAGCAGTACTTC. The rearrangement joins TRBV2 to TRBJ2-7, with 8 nucleotides matching TRBD1. J gave up 5 bases and V 8 bases, and 8 bases lay outside the gene matches. CDR3 length: 13 amino acids. Germline V gives CDR1 SNHLY, CDR2 FYNNEI.

The table lists this clone with a few counts. The V call is TRBV14, the J call TRBJ2-1; no clear D gene. This CDR3 has 16 amino acids. Germline-derived CDR1 and CDR2 are SGHDN and FVKESK. Trimming pared 1 base from V and 2 bases from J, leaving 12 bases between. The CDR3 DNA reads TGTGCCAGCAGCCAAGTTCGGTCCGGACCCTACAATGAGCAGTTCTTC. This encodes CASSQVRSGPYNEQFF.

The chain recombines TRBV13 with TRBJ2-1, with unresolved D. This CDR3 region has 12 residues. The ends were cut back, 5 bases at V and 11 bases at J, with 13 bases in the middle. CDR1 and CDR2 from the germline V gene are PRHDT and FYEKMQ (reference sequence). Here the CDR3 DNA reads TGTGCCAGCAGCCCCGGTCTTAAAAAGCAGTTCTTC. Protein sequence: CASSPGLKKQFF.